A single sample is the source of the 8 T cell receptor beta chains below, sequenced in a study of T cell repertoires in cytomegalovirus infection. MiXCR, applied by TCRdb to the reads, yields one record per CDR3 protein. In the table there are about 530,000 distinct CDR3 sequences, approximately 26% of which are singletons. Sequences were obtained from PBMCs. These receptors all come from a human donor in good health (CMV status not recorded). Some clones in this sample may be carry-over from other donors' samples.

This clonotype was picked up one time. This rearrangement joins TRBV20-1 to TRBJ2-3; D unresolved. CDR1 is DFQATT and CDR2 is SNEGSKA in the germline V gene (reference sequence). There are 14 residues in the CDR3. Trimming took off 0 bases at V and 2 bases at J, with 9 bases between the two ends. The CDR3 DNA is TGCAGTGCTAGAGAAGCGACAAACACAGATACGCAGTATTTT. It translates to CSAREATNTDTQYF.

This clonotype was recorded a few times. The chain links TRBV5-4 to TRBJ2-5; D is unresolved. This CDR3 is built from 14 residues. The ends were cut back, 4 bases at V and 2 bases at J, with 12 bases in the middle. Germline V gene data show CDR1 as SGHNT and CDR2 as YYREEE (reference sequence). The chain's CDR3 is CASSQTFSQETQYF. In DNA form, the CDR3 reads TGTGCCAGCAGCCAAACCTTCTCGCAAGAGACCCAGTACTTC.

Only a few counts were recorded for this clonotype. V is TRBV19 and J is TRBJ1-2; a possible D gene is TRBD1 (6 bases). The germline V and J ends were trimmed by 6 bases and 2 bases, with 13 bases remaining between them. From germline, CDR1 is LNHDA and CDR2 SQIVND (reference sequence). This CDR3 comprises 14 residues. CDR3 coding DNA: TGTGCCAGTAGCCCCGGGGGGCTGAACTATGGCTACACCTTC. It encodes CASSPGGLNYGYTF.

This clonotype was counted at least ten times. The J gene is TRBJ2-2, the V gene TRBV10-3, with 7 bases fitting TRBD1. The trim removed 3 bases at V and 6 bases at J, leaving 7 bases unmatched. Germline assignment: CDR1 ENHRY and CDR2 SYGVKD. The CDR3 has 15 amino acids. The CDR3 protein is CAISEENRGAGELFF. CDR3 sequence (DNA): TGTGCCATCAGTGAAGAGAACAGGGGAGCCGGGGAGCTGTTTTTT.

This clonotype has only one observation. V usage is TRBV29-1 and J usage is TRBJ2-3; 9 bases align to TRBD2. The CDR3 covers 14 residues. Trimming took 4 bases from V and 4 from J; bases not matched to a gene: 6. CDR1 SQVTM and CDR2 ANQGSEA come from the germline V gene. The CDR3 coding sequence is TGCAGCGTTGTGCGGGAGGGCCCCCCAGATACGCAGTATTTT. Protein product: CSVVREGPPDTQYF.

The chain joins TRBV7-6 to TRBJ2-7; 7 nucleotides align to TRBD2. Germline CDR1 is SGHVS and CDR2 is FNYEAQ. The CDR3 has 14 residues. After removal of 0 bases from V and 6 bases from J, the junction contained 5 bases not matched to a gene. CDR3 nucleotide sequence: TGTGCCAGCAGCTTAGCGGGAGGGAACGGCGAGCAGTACTTC. Translating gives CASSLAGGNGEQYF.

This clonotype was counted between two and nine times. A much larger clone is a single base away; this may be a read error. V and J are TRBV11-1 and TRBJ1-3; D ambiguous. V lost 2 bases and J 0 bases, leaving 5 bases between the germline ends. The CDR3 totals 14 residues. CDR1 and CDR2 (germline): SGHAT, FQDESV (reference sequence). The CDR3 DNA reads as TGTGCCAGCAGCTTACAGCTCTCTGGAAACACCATATATTTT. Encoded protein: CASSLQLSGNTIYF. Combining the CDR3 with reference TRBV11-1 and TRBJ1-3 gives the whole variable domain EAEVAQSPRYKITEKSQAVAFWCDPISGHATLYWYRQILGQGPELLVQFQDESVVDDSQLPKDRFSAERLKGVDSTLKIQPAELGDSAMYLCASSLQLSGNTIYFGEGSWLTVV.

This clonotype turned up a few times. This chain connects TRBV6-6 to TRBJ2-2, with 7 positions matching TRBD2. The CDR3 spans 15 residues. V was clipped by 2 bases and J by 3 bases; unmatched bases: 3. Germline V gene sequence: CDR1 MNHNY, CDR2 SVGAGI (reference sequence). Here the CDR3 DNA reads TGTGCCAGCAGTTACACTAGCGCGCACACCGGGGAGCTGTTTTTT. Translated, it gives CASSYTSAHTGELFF.